What follows describes a single T cell receptor (beta chain). The antigen is not known. This entry comes from a study of OX40 agonist ivuxolimab in advanced cancers. About the study: In three patients, partial responses were observed, one with hepatocellular carcinoma and two with cutaneous melanoma. Study-wide points: CD8+ T cells were the subset that, on average, had more expanded clones than CD4+.

Generated by immunoSEQ multiplex PCR, the TCRdb table keeps only in-frame clones and is missing some. The sample lists tens of thousands of clones; over 75% were seen once. Sequencing used CD4+ or CD8+ T cells sorted from blood, obtained in a trial of the OX40 agonist ivuxolimab. The TCR comes from an adult with an advanced solid tumor such as melanoma, head and neck, liver or kidney cancer.

The CDR3 region is CASSYSGRDSVTYF. CDR3 bases: TGTGCCAGCAGTTACTCGGGCCGGGACTCCGTAACGTACTTC. The chain is built from TRBV6-5 and TRBJ2-7; tentative D call: TRBD2 (6 bases). Germline-derived CDR1 and CDR2 are MNHEY and SVGAGI. Between the trimmed V and J ends, which lost 0 bases and 12 bases, there was a span of 18 bases. This CDR3 contains 14 residues.